One and the same sample provided the 24 T cell receptor beta chains below, sequenced in a study of T cells after yellow fever vaccination. TCRdb called the 5' RACE reads again in MiXCR, with one record for every CDR3 protein. The sample records around 160,000 distinct CDR3 sequences, around 7.3% being singletons. The sequences come from CD4+ T cells sorted from PBMCs, collected roughly 5 days after the first yellow fever vaccination. These receptors originate from a man aged 18 to 29 who received the YFV17D yellow fever vaccine.

V and J are TRBV7-2 and TRBJ1-2; perhaps TRBD1 as D (5 bases). CDR3 length: 14 residues. Trimming took off 0 bases at V and 5 bases at J, with 10 bases between the two ends. Germline V gene sequence: CDR1 SGHTA, CDR2 FQGNSA. As DNA, the CDR3 is TGTGCCAGCAGCTTAGCGAACTGGGGGTATGGCTACACCTTC. This translates into CASSLANWGYGYTF.

A few counts support this clonotype. The genes are TRBV10-2 and TRBJ1-1, with D possibly matching TRBD1 (5 bases). CDR1 and CDR2 (germline): WSHSY, SAAADI. Trimming stripped 4 bases from V and 3 bases from J, with 9 bases between. This CDR3 has 13 residues. The CDR3 DNA reads as TGCGCCAGCAGTGCCCAGGGCTACACTGAAGCTTTCTTT. It yields the protein CASSAQGYTEAFF.

This clonotype has ten or more counts. V gene TRBV4-1 combines with J gene TRBJ1-5, with D unclear. V dropped 1 base and J dropped 0 bases, with 22 bases sitting between them. In germline, CDR1 is MGHRA, CDR2 YSYEKL. The CDR3 extends over 20 amino acids. CDR3 in amino acids: CASSQGTLAGPRYSNQPQHF. CDR3 DNA sequence: TGCGCCAGCAGCCAAGGAACCCTAGCCGGCCCACGGTATAGCAATCAGCCCCAGCATTTT.

V and J are TRBV7-2 and TRBJ2-3; a possible D gene is TRBD1 (6 bases). Germline CDR1 and CDR2: SGHTA and FQGNSA. This CDR3 comprises 15 residues. V was pared by 5 bases and J by 1 base, with 13 bases between. The CDR3 bases are TGTGCCAGCAGCCGACAGGTGAGCGGCACAGATACGCAGTATTTT. Encoded protein: CASSRQVSGTDTQYF.

This clonotype was recorded many times. The rearrangement links TRBV10-3 to TRBJ2-1; TRBD2 aligns across 7 bases. Germline-derived CDR1 and CDR2 are ENHRY and SYGVKD. V was pared by 3 bases and J by 7 bases, with 3 bases of the junction left unmatched. The CDR3 runs 13 residues. The CDR3: CAISDQGGNEQFF. In nucleotides, the CDR3 is TGTGCCATCAGTGATCAGGGAGGGAATGAGCAGTTCTTC.

This clonotype was seen ten or more times. This chain uses TRBV12-3 or TRBV12-4 with TRBJ2-2, with a tentative D call TRBD2 (5 bases). The CDR3 extends over 14 amino acids. Trimming took off 7 bases at V and 5 bases at J, with 14 bases between the two ends. The CDR3 loop reads CASIQGSYTGELFF. The CDR3 coding sequence is TGTGCCAGCATCCAAGGGAGCTATACCGGGGAGCTGTTTTTT.

This clonotype was found a few times. This chain connects TRBV7-2 to TRBJ2-7, with no clear D. This CDR3 comprises 13 residues. Trimming took off 1 base at V and 3 bases at J, with 7 bases between the two ends. Looked up from germline, CDR1 is SGHTA and CDR2 is FQGNSA. Here the CDR3 reads CASSLDGNYEQYF. CDR3 nucleotides: TGTGCCAGCAGCTTAGATGGGAACTACGAGCAGTACTTC.

In this sample, this clonotype turned up many times. This sequence joins TRBV7-2 and TRBJ2-1; TRBD2 aligns across 13 bases. The CDR3 is 16 residues long. CDR1 is SGHTA, CDR2 FQGNSA, per germline. The J segment lost 1 base and the V segment lost 6 bases, leaving 3 bases of the junction unmatched. CDR3 in DNA: TGTGCCAGCAGGACTAGCGGGGGGAATTCCTACAATGAGCAGTTCTTC. It specifies CASRTSGGNSYNEQFF.

This clonotype was counted at least ten times. V gene TRBV20-1 combines with J gene TRBJ2-2, with TRBD2 identical over 9 bases. The CDR3 spans 15 residues. V trimming: 2 bases; J trimming: 5 bases; junction bases outside the gene matches: 6. Per the germline V gene, CDR1 is DFQATT and CDR2 is SNEGSKA (reference sequence). This CDR3 is CSARSRLAGTGELFF. CDR3 bases: TGCAGTGCTAGATCTCGTCTAGCGGGGACCGGGGAGCTGTTTTTT.

The table lists this clonotype with many counts. The V and J genes are TRBV12-3 or TRBV12-4 and TRBJ1-5; D remains ambiguous. The V gene lost 6 bases and the J gene lost 4 bases, with 7 bases spanning the gap. The CDR3 has 12 residues. In DNA form, the CDR3 reads TGTGCCAGCAGCCCCCTTAATCAGCCCCAGCATTTT. It is translated as CASSPLNQPQHF.

This clonotype occurred many times. This chain joins TRBV12-3 or TRBV12-4 and TRBJ1-1, with unresolved D. The length of the CDR3 is 11 residues. V dropped 6 bases and J dropped 1 base, with 3 bases sitting between them. The CDR3 coding sequence is TGTGCCAGCAGATCGAACACTGAAGCTTTCTTT. Translating gives CASRSNTEAFF.

V usage is TRBV20-1 and J usage is TRBJ1-1, with 8 bases lining up with TRBD1. Trimming cost V 1 base and J 7 bases; bases outside gene matches: 2. Germline-derived CDR1 and CDR2 are DFQATT and SNEGSKA (reference sequence). The CDR3 sequence is 12 residues long. This CDR3 reads CSARAGGGEAFF. For the CDR3, the DNA is TGCAGTGCTAGAGCAGGGGGCGGTGAAGCTTTCTTT.

This chain links TRBV4-3 with TRBJ1-2, with D possibly matching TRBD1 (5 bases). CDR1 LGHNA and CDR2 YSLEER come from the germline V gene. The CDR3 consists of 14 residues. The V and J ends lost 4 bases and 0 bases respectively, with 9 bases between them. The CDR3 here is CASSPEDTNYGYTF. CDR3 bases: TGCGCCAGCAGCCCGGAGGACACTAACTATGGCTACACCTTC.

This clonotype appeared many times. The chain recombines TRBV11-2 with TRBJ2-1; D is tentatively TRBD1 or TRBD2 (5 bases each). Germline CDR1 SGHAT, CDR2 FQNNGV. Trimming shortened V by 1 base and J by 0 bases, and 19 bases separated the two germline ends. The CDR3 covers 19 residues. The CDR3 loop reads CASSLGRGVLGSSYNEQFF. CDR3 bases: TGTGCCAGCAGCTTAGGCAGAGGGGTTCTTGGGAGCTCCTACAATGAGCAGTTCTTC.

This clonotype was seen at least ten times. The chain has TRBV5-1 and TRBJ2-1; 7 positions match TRBD2. The CDR3 has 15 amino acids. Per germline, CDR1 SGHRS and CDR2 YFSETQ. Trimming removed 2 bases from V and 7 bases from J; junction bases left unmatched: 9. Here the CDR3 reads CASSFDGWGGNEQFF. CDR3 coding DNA: TGCGCCAGCAGCTTCGATGGGTGGGGGGGAAATGAGCAGTTCTTC.

The chain has TRBV30 and TRBJ1-1; D gene unclear. The germline V gene has CDR1 GTSNPN and CDR2 SVGIG (reference sequence). This CDR3 spans 11 amino acids. Trimming took 3 bases from V and 7 from J, leaving 9 bases between them. DNA for the CDR3: TGTGCCTGGAGGAGGGCAGGTGAAGCTTTCTTT. Protein product: CAWRRAGEAFF.

This sequence joins TRBV7-3 and TRBJ2-1; 10 bases match TRBD2. Germline CDR1 is SGHTA and CDR2 is FQGTGA. V was clipped by 0 bases and J by 0 bases; unmatched bases: 14. This CDR3 is built from 21 residues. The CDR3 spells CASSLTAFSGGFPDSYNEQFF. CDR3 coding DNA: TGTGCCAGCAGCTTAACGGCATTTAGCGGGGGGTTTCCCGACTCCTACAATGAGCAGTTCTTC.

The chain employs TRBV10-3 and TRBJ2-1; 14 nucleotides align to TRBD2. V gave up 11 bases and J gave up 5 bases; unmatched junction bases: 8. The CDR3 has 15 amino acids. Looked up from germline, CDR1 is ENHRY and CDR2 is SYGVKD. CDR3 sequence: CASVPGLAGDNEQFF. CDR3 DNA sequence: TGTGCCTCAGTCCCGGGACTAGCGGGGGACAATGAGCAGTTCTTC.

In its sample, this clonotype was seen a few times. V and J are TRBV6-6 and TRBJ1-2; D is unresolved. Germline CDR1 reads MNHNY; CDR2 reads SVGAGI (reference sequence). The CDR3 is 12 residues long. V was trimmed by 6 bases and J by 8 bases, leaving 13 bases between them. CDR3 sequence reads: CASSRETPGYTF. The CDR3 coding sequence is TGTGCCAGCAGCCGGGAGACGCCCGGCTACACCTTC.

This clonotype was observed at least ten times. The rearrangement links TRBV5-6 to TRBJ2-7, with TRBD1 matching over 10 bases. CDR3 length: 13 amino acids. After removal of 2 bases from V and 7 bases from J, the junction contained 3 bases not matched to a gene. CDR1 SGHDT and CDR2 YYEEEE come from the germline V gene. The CDR3 bases are TGTGCCAGCAGCTTTGGGACAGGGGAAGAGCAGTACGTC. It yields the protein CASSFGTGEEQYV.

This clonotype was counted many times. The chain uses TRBV10-3 and TRBJ2-7; TRBD1 is a possible D gene (6 bases). The CDR3 consists of 15 residues. V was clipped by 2 bases and J by 0 bases, with 11 bases between them. CDR1 is ENHRY and CDR2 is SYGVKD in the germline V gene. In nucleotides, the CDR3 is TGTGCCATCAGTGAGAATACAGGGCCCTCCTACGAGCAGTACTTC. Its protein product is CAISENTGPSYEQYF.

In this sample, this clonotype turned up many times. This chain uses TRBV2 with TRBJ2-5, with 8 bases matching TRBD2. V shed 5 bases and J 3 bases; nucleotides not matched to a gene: 2. The CDR3 has 13 residues. Germline V CDR1 and CDR2: SNHLY, FYNNEI. This CDR3 is CASSRAGEETQYF. In DNA, the CDR3 is TGTGCCAGCAGTCGAGCGGGGGAAGAGACCCAGTACTTC.

This clonotype was picked up a small number of times. The gene calls are TRBV19 and TRBJ2-1, with TRBD2 as a possible D gene (5 bases). Germline V gene data show CDR1 as LNHDA and CDR2 as SQIVND (reference sequence). This CDR3 is built from 15 residues. The V end was cut by 4 bases, the J end by 0 bases, with 10 bases between. CDR3 DNA sequence: TGTGCCAGTAGTAGCCCCGGGGACTCCTACAATGAGCAGTTCTTC. This translates into CASSSPGDSYNEQFF.

Only a few counts were recorded for this clonotype. The chain recombines TRBV9 with TRBJ2-2, with D maybe TRBD2 (5 bases). This CDR3 region has 14 residues. V was clipped by 5 bases and J by 3 bases, with 11 bases between them. Germline V CDR1 and CDR2: SGDLS, YYNGEE. CDR3 coding DNA: TGTGCCAGCAGGAGGGCAGGAGACACCGGGGAGCTGTTTTTT. Protein product: CASRRAGDTGELFF.